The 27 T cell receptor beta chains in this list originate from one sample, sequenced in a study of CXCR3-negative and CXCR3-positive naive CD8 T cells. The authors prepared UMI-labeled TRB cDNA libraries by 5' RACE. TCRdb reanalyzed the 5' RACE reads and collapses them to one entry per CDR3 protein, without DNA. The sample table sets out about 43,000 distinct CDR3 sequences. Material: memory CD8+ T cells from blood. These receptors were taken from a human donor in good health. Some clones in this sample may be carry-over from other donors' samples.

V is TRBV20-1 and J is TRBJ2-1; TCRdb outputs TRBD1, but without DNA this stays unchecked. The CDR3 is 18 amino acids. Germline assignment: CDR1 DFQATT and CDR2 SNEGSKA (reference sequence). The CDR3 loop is CSARDLGQLRIAYNEQFF.

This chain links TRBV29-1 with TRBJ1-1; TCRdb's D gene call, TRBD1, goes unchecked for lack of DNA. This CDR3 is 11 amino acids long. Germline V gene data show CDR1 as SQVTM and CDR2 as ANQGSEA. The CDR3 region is CSSGGVTEAFF.

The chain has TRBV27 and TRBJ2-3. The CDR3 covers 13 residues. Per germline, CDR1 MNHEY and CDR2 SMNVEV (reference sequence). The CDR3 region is CASSYTLTDTQYF.

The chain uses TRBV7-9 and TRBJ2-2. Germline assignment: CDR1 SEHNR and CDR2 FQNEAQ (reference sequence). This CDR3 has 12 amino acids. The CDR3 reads CASSPESGELFF.

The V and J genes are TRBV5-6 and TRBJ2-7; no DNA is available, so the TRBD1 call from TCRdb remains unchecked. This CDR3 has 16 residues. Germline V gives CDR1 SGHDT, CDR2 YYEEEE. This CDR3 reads CASSLAGQGKTYEQYF.

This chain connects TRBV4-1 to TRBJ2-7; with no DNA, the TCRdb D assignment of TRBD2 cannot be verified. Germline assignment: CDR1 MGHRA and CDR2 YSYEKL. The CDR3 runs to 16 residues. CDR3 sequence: CASSQERGYTGYEQYF.

The CDR3 here is CASSFKGYGANVLTF. The chain has TRBV7-8 and TRBJ2-6. The CDR3 length is 15 residues. Germline V lookup: CDR1 SGHVS, CDR2 FQNEAQ.

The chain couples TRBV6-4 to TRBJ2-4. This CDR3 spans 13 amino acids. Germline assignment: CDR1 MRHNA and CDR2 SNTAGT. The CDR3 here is CASSDSEANIQYF.

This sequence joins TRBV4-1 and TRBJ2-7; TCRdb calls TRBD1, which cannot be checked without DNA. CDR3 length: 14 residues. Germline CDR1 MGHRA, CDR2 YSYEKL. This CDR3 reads CASSTGTDSYEQYF.

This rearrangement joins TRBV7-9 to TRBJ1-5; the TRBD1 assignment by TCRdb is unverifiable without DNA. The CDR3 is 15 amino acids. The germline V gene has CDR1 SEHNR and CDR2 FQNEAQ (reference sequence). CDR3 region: CASSLGPPIAQPQHF.

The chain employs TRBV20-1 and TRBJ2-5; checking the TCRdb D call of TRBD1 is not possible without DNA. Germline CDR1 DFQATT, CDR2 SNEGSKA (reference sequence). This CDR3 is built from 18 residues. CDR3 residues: CSATHIPVEQGAQETQYF.

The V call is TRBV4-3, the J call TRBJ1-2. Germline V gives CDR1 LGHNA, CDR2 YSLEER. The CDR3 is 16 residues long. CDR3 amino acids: CASSQAPQGPHYGYTF.

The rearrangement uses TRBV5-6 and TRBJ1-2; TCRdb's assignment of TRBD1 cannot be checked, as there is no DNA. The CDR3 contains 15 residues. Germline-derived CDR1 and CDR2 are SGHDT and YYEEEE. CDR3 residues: CASSLRQGTNYGYTF.

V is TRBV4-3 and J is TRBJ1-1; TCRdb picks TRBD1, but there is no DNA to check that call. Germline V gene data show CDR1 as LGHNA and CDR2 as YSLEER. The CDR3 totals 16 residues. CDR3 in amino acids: CASSQVPRGVNTEAFF.

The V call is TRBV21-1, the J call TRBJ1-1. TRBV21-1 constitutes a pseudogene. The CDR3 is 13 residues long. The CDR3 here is CASSLEGEGITFF.

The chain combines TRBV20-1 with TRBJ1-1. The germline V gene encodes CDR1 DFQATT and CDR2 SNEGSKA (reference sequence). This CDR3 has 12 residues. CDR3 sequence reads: CSARDTETEAFF.

The CDR3 is CASSLTGEPQHF. The V gene is TRBV28, the J gene TRBJ1-5. The CDR3 covers 12 residues. Germline V gene sequence: CDR1 MDHEN, CDR2 SYDVKM. The complete variable domain, with remaining parts taken from reference TRBV28 and TRBJ1-5, reads DVKVTQSSRYLVKRTGEKVFLECVQDMDHENMFWYRQDPGLGLRLIYFSYDVKMKEKGDIPEGYSVSREKKERFSLILESASTNQTSMYLCASSLTGEPQHFGDGTRLSIL.

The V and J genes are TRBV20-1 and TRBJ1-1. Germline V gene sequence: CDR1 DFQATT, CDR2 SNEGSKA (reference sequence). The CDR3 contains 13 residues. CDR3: CSARQELDTEAFF.

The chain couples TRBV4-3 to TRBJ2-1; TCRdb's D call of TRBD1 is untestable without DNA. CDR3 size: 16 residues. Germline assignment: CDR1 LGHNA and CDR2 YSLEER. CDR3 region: CASIQETQGAYNEQFF.

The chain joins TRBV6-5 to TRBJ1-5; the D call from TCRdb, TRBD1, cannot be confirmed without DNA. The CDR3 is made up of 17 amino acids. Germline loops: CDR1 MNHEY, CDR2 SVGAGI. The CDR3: CASSYSFPGAANQPQHF.

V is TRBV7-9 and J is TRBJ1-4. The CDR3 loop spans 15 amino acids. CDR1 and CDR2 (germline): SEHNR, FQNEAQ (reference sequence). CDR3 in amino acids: CASSYPRDFNEKLFF.

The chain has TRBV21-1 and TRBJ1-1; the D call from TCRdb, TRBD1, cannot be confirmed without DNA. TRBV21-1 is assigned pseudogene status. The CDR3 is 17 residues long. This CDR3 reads CASSIEAAAGLIAEAFF.

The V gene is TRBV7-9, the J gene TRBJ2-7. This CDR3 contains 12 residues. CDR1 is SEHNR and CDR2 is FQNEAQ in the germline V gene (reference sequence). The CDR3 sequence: CASSLALRLLYF.

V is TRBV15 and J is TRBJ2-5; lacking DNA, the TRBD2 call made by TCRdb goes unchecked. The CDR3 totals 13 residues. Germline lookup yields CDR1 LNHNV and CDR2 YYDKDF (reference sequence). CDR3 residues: CATSSRRIETQYF.

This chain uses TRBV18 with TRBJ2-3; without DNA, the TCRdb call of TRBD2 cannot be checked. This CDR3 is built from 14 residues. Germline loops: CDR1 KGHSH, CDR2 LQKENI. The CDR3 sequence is CASSPGGGTDTQYF.

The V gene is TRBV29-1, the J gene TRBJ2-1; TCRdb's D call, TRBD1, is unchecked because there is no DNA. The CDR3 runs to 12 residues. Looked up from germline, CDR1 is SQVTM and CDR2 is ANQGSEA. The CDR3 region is CSANERGVEQFF.

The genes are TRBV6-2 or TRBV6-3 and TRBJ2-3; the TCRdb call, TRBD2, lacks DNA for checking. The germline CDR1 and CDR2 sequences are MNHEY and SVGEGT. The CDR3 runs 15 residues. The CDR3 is CASEPSSGLRDTQYF.